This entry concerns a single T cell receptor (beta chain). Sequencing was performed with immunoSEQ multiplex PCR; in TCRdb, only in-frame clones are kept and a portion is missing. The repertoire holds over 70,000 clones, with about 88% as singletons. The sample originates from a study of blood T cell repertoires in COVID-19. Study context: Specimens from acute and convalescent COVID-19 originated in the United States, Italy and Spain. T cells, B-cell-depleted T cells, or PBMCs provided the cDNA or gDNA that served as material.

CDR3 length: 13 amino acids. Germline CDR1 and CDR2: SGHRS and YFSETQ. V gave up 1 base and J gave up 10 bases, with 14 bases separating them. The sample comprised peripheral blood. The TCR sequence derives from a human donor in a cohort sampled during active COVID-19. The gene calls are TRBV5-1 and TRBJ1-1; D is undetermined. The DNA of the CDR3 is TGCGCCAGCAGCTTGCTGGGAGCGTCTGGAGCTTTCTTT. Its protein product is CASSLLGASGAFF.